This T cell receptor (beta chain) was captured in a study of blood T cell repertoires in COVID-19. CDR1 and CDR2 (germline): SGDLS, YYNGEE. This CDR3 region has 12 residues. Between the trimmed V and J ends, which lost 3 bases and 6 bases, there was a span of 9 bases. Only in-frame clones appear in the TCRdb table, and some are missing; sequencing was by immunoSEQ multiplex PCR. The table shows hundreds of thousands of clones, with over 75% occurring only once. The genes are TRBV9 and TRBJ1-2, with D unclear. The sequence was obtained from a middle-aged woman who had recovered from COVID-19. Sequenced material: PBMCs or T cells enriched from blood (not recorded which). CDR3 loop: CASSAEGDGYTF. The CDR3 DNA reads TGTGCCAGCAGCGCCGAGGGTGATGGCTACACCTTC.